This T cell receptor beta chain was obtained from a study of Ad26.COV2.S vaccination and SARS-CoV-2 variants. Repertoires were generated with immunoSEQ multiplex PCR, while TCRdb's copy carries only in-frame clones and drops some. The sample carries some 320,000 clones, around four fifths recorded once. The treatment is: around 19 received Ad26.COV2.S at low or high dose, single or two shots; 5 received placebo; per-sample allocation not given. Sampling occurred on day 63 after the first vaccine or placebo injection. V was shortened by 3 bases and J by 3 bases, with 6 bases between the two germline ends. Germline V CDR1 and CDR2: MNHEY, SVGAGI. The CDR3 is made up of 12 amino acids.

The receptor comes from a person aged 18-60 years who received the Ad26.COV2.S COVID-19 vaccine or a placebo. The J gene is TRBJ2-7, the V gene TRBV6-5, with no clear D. The sequenced sample was peripheral blood, obtained in a trial of Ad26.COV2.S vaccine versus placebo. CDR3 loop: CASSYNNYEQYF. DNA of the CDR3: TGTGCCAGCAGTTATAACAACTACGAGCAGTACTTC.